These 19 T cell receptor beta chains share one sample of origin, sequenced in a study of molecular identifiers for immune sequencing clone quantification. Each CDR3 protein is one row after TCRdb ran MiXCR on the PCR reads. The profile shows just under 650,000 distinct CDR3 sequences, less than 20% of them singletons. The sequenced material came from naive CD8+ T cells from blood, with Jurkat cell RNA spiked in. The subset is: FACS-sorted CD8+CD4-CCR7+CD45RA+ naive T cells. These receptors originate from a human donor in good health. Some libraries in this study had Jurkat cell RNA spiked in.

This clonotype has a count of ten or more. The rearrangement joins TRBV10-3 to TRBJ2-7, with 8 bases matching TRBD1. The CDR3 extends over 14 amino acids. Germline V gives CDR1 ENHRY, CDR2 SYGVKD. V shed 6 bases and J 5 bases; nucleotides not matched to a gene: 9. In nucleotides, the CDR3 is TGTGCCATCAGCAAACCGGGACAGGCCCACGAGCAGTACTTC. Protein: CAISKPGQAHEQYF.

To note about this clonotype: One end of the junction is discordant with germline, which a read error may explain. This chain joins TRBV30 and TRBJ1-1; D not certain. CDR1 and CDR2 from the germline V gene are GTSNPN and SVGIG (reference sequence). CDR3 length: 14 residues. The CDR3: CAWSAVRSNTEASF. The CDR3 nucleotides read TGTGCCTGGAGTGCCGTTCGATCGAACACTGAAGCTTCCTTT.

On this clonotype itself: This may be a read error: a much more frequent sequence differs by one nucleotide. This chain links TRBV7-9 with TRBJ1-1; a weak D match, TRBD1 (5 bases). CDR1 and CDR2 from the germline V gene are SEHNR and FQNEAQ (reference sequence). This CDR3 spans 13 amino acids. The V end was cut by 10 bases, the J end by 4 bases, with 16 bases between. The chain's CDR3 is CAIEGRGVTEAFF. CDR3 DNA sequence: TGTGCCATCGAGGGGAGGGGCGTCACTGAAGCTTTCTTT.

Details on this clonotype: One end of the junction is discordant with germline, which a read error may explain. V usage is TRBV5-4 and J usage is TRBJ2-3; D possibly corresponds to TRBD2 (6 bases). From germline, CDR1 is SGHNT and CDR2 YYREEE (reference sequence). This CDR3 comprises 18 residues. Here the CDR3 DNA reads TGTGCCAGCAGCCCCGACTTTGGAGGGCAAAGTCGCACAGATGCGCAGTATTTT. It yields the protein CASSPDFGGQSRTDAQYF.

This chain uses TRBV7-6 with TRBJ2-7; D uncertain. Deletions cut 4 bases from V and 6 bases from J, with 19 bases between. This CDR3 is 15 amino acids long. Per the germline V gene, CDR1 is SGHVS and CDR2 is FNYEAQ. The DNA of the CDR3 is TGTGCCAGCAGCTCTGAATTGGGTCCCCCAGGCGAGCAGTACTTC. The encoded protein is CASSSELGPPGEQYF.

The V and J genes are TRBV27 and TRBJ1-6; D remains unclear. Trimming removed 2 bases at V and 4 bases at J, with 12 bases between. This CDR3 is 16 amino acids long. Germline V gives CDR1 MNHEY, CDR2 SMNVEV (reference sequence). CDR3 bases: TGTGCCAGCAGTTTAATCGATAGTCTTTATAATTCACCCCTCCACTTT. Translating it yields CASSLIDSLYNSPLHF.

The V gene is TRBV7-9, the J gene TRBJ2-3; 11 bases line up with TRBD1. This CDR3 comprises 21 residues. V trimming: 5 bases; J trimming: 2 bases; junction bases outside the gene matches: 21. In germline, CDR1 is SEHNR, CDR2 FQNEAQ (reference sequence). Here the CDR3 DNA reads TGTGCCAGCAGCACCACGAGGGTGACAGGGACAGGGGGAAAGAACACAGATACGCAGTATTTT. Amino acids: CASSTTRVTGTGGKNTDTQYF.

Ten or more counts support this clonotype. The CDR3 is CASSLRTDTQYF. The CDR3 DNA reads TGTGCCAGCAGCTTGCGCACAGATACGCAGTATTTT. V is TRBV7-6 and J is TRBJ2-3; D gene ambiguous. The CDR3 contains 12 residues. The germline V gene has CDR1 SGHVS and CDR2 FNYEAQ. Trimming took off 3 bases at V and 1 base at J, with 2 bases between the two ends. Filled out from reference TRBV7-6 and TRBJ2-3, the complete variable domain reads GAGVSQSPRYKVTKRGQDVALRCDPISGHVSLYWYRQALGQGPEFLTYFNYEAQQDKSGLPNDRFSAERPEGSISTLTIQRTEQRDSAMYRCASSLRTDTQYFGPGTRLTVL.

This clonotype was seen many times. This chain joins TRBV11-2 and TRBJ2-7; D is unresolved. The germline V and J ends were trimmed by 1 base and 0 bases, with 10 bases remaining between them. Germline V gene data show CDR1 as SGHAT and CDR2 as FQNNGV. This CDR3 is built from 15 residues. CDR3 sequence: CASSLGVVASYEQYF. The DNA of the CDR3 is TGTGCCAGCAGCTTAGGGGTGGTAGCCTCCTACGAGCAGTACTTC.

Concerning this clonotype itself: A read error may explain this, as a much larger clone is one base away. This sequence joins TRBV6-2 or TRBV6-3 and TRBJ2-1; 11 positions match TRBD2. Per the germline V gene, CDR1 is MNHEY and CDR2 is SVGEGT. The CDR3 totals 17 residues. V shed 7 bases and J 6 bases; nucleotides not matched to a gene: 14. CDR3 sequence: CASTSPIGTSGLNEQFF. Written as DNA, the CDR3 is TGTGCCAGCACCTCTCCCATCGGGACTAGCGGCCTCAATGAGCAGTTCTTC.

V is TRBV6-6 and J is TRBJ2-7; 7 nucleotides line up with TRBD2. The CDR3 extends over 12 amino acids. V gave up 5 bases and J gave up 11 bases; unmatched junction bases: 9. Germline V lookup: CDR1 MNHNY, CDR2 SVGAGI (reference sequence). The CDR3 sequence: CASSGLGVVKYF. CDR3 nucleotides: TGTGCCAGCAGTGGACTAGGGGTAGTTAAGTACTTC.

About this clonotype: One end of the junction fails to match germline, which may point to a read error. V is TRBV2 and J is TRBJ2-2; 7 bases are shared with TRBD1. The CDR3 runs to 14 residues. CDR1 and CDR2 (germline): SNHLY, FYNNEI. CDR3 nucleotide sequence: TGTGCCAGCAGTGGGGGACAGTCAAACGGGGAGCTGCTTTTT. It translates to CASSGGQSNGELLF.

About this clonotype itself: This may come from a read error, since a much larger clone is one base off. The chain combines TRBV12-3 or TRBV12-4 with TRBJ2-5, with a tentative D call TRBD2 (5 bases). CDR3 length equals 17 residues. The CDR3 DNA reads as TGTGCCAGCGGTTTAGACAAACCTAGCTGGGGAGAAGAGACCCAGTACTTC. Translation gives CASGLDKPSWGEETQYF.

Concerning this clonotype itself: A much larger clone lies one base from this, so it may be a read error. CDR3 coding DNA: TGCGCCAGCAGCCCTCCAGGGGTCAATACGCAGTATTTT. Translation gives CASSPPGVNTQYF. This chain uses TRBV4-3 with TRBJ2-3; a possible D gene is TRBD1 (6 bases). Germline V gene sequence: CDR1 LGHNA, CDR2 YSLEER. V was shortened by 4 bases and J by 7 bases, with 12 bases between the two germline ends. CDR3 length: 13 residues.

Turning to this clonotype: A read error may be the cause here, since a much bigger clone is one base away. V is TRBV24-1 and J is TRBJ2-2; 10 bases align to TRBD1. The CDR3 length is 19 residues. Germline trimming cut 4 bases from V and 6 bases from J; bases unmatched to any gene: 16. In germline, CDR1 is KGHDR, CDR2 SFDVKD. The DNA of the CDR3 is TGTGCCACCAGTGACGGTTGGGGGGGACAGGGGTTGGACGCCGGGGAGCTGTTTTTT. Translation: CATSDGWGGQGLDAGELFF.

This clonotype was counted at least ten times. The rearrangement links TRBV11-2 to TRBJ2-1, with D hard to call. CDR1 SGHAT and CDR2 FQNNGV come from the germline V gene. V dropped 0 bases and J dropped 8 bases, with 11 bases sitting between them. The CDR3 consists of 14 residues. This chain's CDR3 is CASSLDQLGDEQFF. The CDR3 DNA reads TGTGCCAGCAGCTTAGATCAGTTGGGCGATGAGCAGTTCTTC.

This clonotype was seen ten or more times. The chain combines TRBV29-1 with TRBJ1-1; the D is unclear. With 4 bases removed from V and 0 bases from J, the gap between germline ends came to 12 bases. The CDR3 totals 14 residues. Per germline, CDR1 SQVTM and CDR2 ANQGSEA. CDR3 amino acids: CSVVEGLMNTEAFF. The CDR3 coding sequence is TGCAGCGTTGTCGAGGGCCTCATGAACACTGAAGCTTTCTTT.

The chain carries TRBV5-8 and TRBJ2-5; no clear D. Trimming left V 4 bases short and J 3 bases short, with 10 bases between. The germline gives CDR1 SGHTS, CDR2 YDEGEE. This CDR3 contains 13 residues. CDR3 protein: CASSARTEETQYF. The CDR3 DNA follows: TGTGCCAGCAGCGCCCGGACGGAAGAGACCCAGTACTTC.

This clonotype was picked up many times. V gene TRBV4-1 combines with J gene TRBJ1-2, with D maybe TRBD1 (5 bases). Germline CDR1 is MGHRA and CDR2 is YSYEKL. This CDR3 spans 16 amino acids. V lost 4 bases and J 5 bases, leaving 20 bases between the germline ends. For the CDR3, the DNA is TGCGCCAGCAGCCCGAAGGAAGCCACGGGACTTTATGGCTACACCTTC. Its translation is CASSPKEATGLYGYTF.